Each of the 10 T cell receptor beta chains below was sequenced from the same sample in a study of cytomegalovirus exposure and HLA in healthy donors. Primers: 60 Vbeta forward and 13 Jbeta reverse. Produced via immunoSEQ multiplex PCR; TCRdb's table is partial and in-frame only. The sample has approximately 100,000 clones, roughly 78% seen once. The sequencing sample was made of PBMCs. All receptors derive from a woman aged 40 to 55 in good health and CMV-seronegative.

The chain employs TRBV27 and TRBJ2-6, with TRBD1 matching 10 bases. After removal of 6 bases from V and 0 bases from J, the junction contained 8 bases not matched to a gene. The CDR3 sequence is 18 residues long. Germline-derived CDR1 and CDR2 are MNHEY and SMNVEV (reference sequence). CDR3 DNA sequence: TGTGCCAGCAGCTCTCTGGGACAGGGGTACTCTGGGGCCAACGTCCTGACTTTC. This encodes CASSSLGQGYSGANVLTF.

The V call is TRBV18, the J call TRBJ1-1, with D hard to call. CDR1 KGHSH and CDR2 LQKENI come from the germline V gene. The ends were cut back, 2 bases at V and 3 bases at J, with 7 bases in the middle. The CDR3 sequence is 13 residues long. DNA for the CDR3: TGTGCCAGCTCACCAAACGGGGACACTGAAGCTTTCTTT. Its translation: CASSPNGDTEAFF.

J is TRBJ1-1 and V is TRBV28; D is unresolved. The length of the CDR3 is 16 residues. Trimming shortened V by 4 bases and J by 4 bases, and 19 bases separated the two germline ends. Germline lookup yields CDR1 MDHEN and CDR2 SYDVKM. CDR3 in DNA: TGTGCCAGCAGTTCCCAGAGGGCGGCGCGGGGCACTGAAGCTTTCTTT. Its translation: CASSSQRAARGTEAFF.

For this clone: Other DNA sequences from this sample encode an identical CDR3 as well. The CDR3 bases are TGTGCCAGCAGTGAAGCTCTCCCCCCGGAGGGGTACAATGAGCAGTTCTTC. Encoded protein: CASSEALPPEGYNEQFF. V is TRBV6-1 and J is TRBJ2-1; D might be TRBD2 (6 bases). Germline V gene sequence: CDR1 MNHNS, CDR2 SASEGT. V was shortened by 0 bases and J by 4 bases, with 16 bases between the two germline ends. The CDR3 is made up of 17 amino acids.

This clone has a handful of counts. This chain joins TRBV6-5 and TRBJ2-6; D may be TRBD1 (6 bases). Trimming pared 6 bases from V and 0 bases from J, leaving 9 bases between. Germline values: CDR1 MNHEY, CDR2 SVGAGI. The CDR3 loop spans 15 amino acids. The CDR3 sequence: CASREQGSGANVLTF. CDR3 DNA sequence: TGTGCCAGCAGGGAACAGGGCTCTGGGGCCAACGTCCTGACTTTC.

The V gene is TRBV5-6, the J gene TRBJ2-5; TRBD1 might be the D (5 bases). From germline, CDR1 is SGHDT and CDR2 YYEEEE. With 4 bases removed from V and 10 bases from J, the gap between germline ends came to 14 bases. This CDR3 has 12 residues. This chain's CDR3 is CASSLRVEDQYF. CDR3 in DNA: TGTGCCAGCAGCCTCAGGGTCGAGGACCAGTACTTC.

The rearrangement uses TRBV10-2 and TRBJ2-7; tentative D call: TRBD1 (6 bases). CDR1 is WSHSY, CDR2 SAAADI, per germline. The V end was cut by 3 bases, the J end by 5 bases, with 17 bases between. The CDR3 loop spans 15 amino acids. DNA of the CDR3: TGCGCCAGCAGTGAACCAGGGGCGGCATCCCACGAGCAGTACTTC. Amino acid sequence: CASSEPGAASHEQYF.

V usage is TRBV4-3 and J usage is TRBJ2-7; no firm D call. Germline-derived CDR1 and CDR2 are LGHNA and YSLEER. V lost 2 bases, J lost 6 bases, and 8 bases lay in between. The CDR3 loop spans 12 amino acids. In DNA, the CDR3 is TGCGCCAGCAGCCAATATCCGGGCGAGCAGTACTTC. Its protein is CASSQYPGEQYF.

This chain's CDR3 is CASSSWTSQETQYF. In DNA, the CDR3 is TGTGCCAGTAGTAGTTGGACTAGCCAAGAGACCCAGTACTTC. V is TRBV19 and J is TRBJ2-5; 7 bases align to TRBD2. CDR1 LNHDA and CDR2 SQIVND come from the germline V gene (reference sequence). The trim removed 4 bases at V and 1 base at J, leaving 3 bases unmatched. This CDR3 contains 14 residues.

The chain couples TRBV29-1 to TRBJ2-1, with D maybe TRBD1 (5 bases). Between the trimmed V and J ends, which lost 2 bases and 8 bases, there was a span of 22 bases. Germline V gene data show CDR1 as SQVTM and CDR2 as ANQGSEA. CDR3 length: 16 residues. CDR3 protein: CSVEKVGRVAPDEQFF. DNA of the CDR3: TGCAGCGTTGAAAAGGTGGGCAGGGTGGCCCCTGATGAGCAGTTCTTC.